These 3 T cell receptor beta chains share one sample of origin, sequenced in a study of cytomegalovirus exposure and HLA in healthy donors. Amplification used 60 Vbeta primers and 13 Jbeta primers. TCRdb's copy holds only in-frame clones and misses some; the assay was immunoSEQ multiplex PCR. The data hold about 150,000 clones, with roughly 85% observed a single time. The sample taken for sequencing was PBMCs. The receptors were sampled from a boy between 2 and 10 years old in good health and CMV-seronegative.

This chain connects TRBV28 to TRBJ2-7; 9 bases line up with TRBD1. Trimming took 8 bases from V and 6 from J; bases not matched to a gene: 8. The CDR3 is 13 amino acids. Germline V gene data show CDR1 as MDHEN and CDR2 as SYDVKM. Here the CDR3 DNA reads TGTGCCAGCCAGCCACAGGGGGCAGGCGAGCAGTACTTC. This translates into CASQPQGAGEQYF.

The table lists this clone with a few counts. The gene calls are TRBV7-9 and TRBJ2-5, with a possible D match to TRBD1 (6 bases). This CDR3 is 15 amino acids long. Trimming took off 4 bases at V and 2 bases at J, with 14 bases between the two ends. Germline CDR1 reads SEHNR; CDR2 reads FQNEAQ (reference sequence). The CDR3 DNA reads as TGTGCCAGCAGCTCTCCCGGGACACAACAAGAGACCCAGTACTTC. Translation: CASSSPGTQQETQYF.

This chain connects TRBV7-9 to TRBJ1-4; possible D gene TRBD1, 5 bases. There are 16 residues in the CDR3. Germline assignment: CDR1 SEHNR and CDR2 FQNEAQ (reference sequence). V was trimmed by 6 bases and J by 2 bases, leaving 16 bases between them. CDR3 amino acids: CASREGRFLTNEKLFF. The DNA of the CDR3 is TGTGCCAGCAGGGAGGGGAGATTCCTTACTAATGAAAAACTGTTTTTT.